This T cell receptor (beta chain) was identified during a study of blood T cells in healthy people across ages (dated by TCRdb to between 2014 and 2017). At the level of the whole study: Template switching captured roughly one uniquely barcoded TCR beta cDNA molecule per two T cells in model experiments. Age-related changes in TCR beta repertoire diversity were measured in the study by deep sequencing normalized with unique cDNA molecular identifiers. Donors were grouped into four age groups: young (average 16 years), middle-aged (around 39), aged (roughly 62) and long-lived (over 80). To avoid experimental bias, donors of different ages were distributed randomly across sequencing lanes. Two additional independent replicas of 1 million unique cDNA reads from the same blood draw were analyzed for two donors (one aged 18 to 30 and one aged 80 or older). The full study reports these points: As age increased, observed TCR beta diversity per million T cells dropped in a roughly linear way, and a significant reduction was already evident by age 40. Estimates of total diversity from one million sequenced T cells were regarded as lower bounds and underestimates. Because the CMV infection status of the donors was unknown, age-related changes in expanded clonotypes may potentially have been confounded. Because profiling used bulk unsorted PBMCs, naive and antigen-experienced compartments could not be compared conclusively. The percentage of naive T cells measured by flow cytometry correlated strongly with observed TCR beta diversity. Compared with the aged group, the long-lived group had more naive CD4+ T cells, fewer expanded clones and increased TCR diversity, suggesting age selection.

Libraries were built with 5' RACE. A second PCR of about 6 to 11 cycles was performed with a sample-barcoded 5' primer and a J-beta primer mix. A unique molecular identifier was introduced onto each TCR beta cDNA molecule by a template-switch 5' adaptor carrying 12 random nucleotides. Each sample yielded at least 3 million CDR3-containing paired-end reads. All of the RNA was converted into first-strand cDNA using the Mint cDNA synthesis kit, with a TRBC-specific oligonucleotide serving as the primer. All cDNA was treated with uracil-DNA glycosylase and then went through a first 18-cycle PCR with the universal primers M1SS and BC2_uni_R. The authors' analysis ran thus. Each sample was normalized by randomly selecting 1 million high-quality reads, each carrying a distinct molecular identifier. Instead of being binned into consensus sequences, reads with shared molecular identifiers were discarded. CDR3 identification, clonotype clustering and error correction used MiTCR with a Q25 quality threshold and the strictest error-elimination algorithm. Lower-bound total TCR beta diversity was estimated with a nonparametric unseen species model using Euler transformation. Through fastp at Q25 and MiXCR, TCRdb rebuilt clones from the public reads, retaining in-frame beta chains. Rows with a matching CDR3 protein are joined into one entry that keeps the most common DNA and genes. These V and J calls are TCRdb output, not the study's own analysis. For this sample the table gives approximately 2,000,000 distinct CDR3 sequences, of which about 39% were detected only once. About 23% of the sample comes from the top ten.

The approximately 41 donors, aged roughly 6 to 95 years, were systemically healthy Caucasian individuals from Russia. Each donor gave ten milliliters of peripheral blood, collected into EDTA-treated Vacutainer tubes. Ficoll-Paque density-gradient centrifugation was used to isolate PBMCs, with at least 7 million obtained per sample. Total RNA, at least 5 micrograms per sample, was extracted from PBMCs with Trizol reagent. For every donor, flow cytometry on a PBMC aliquot measured the percentage of naive CD45RAhigh/CD27high T cells. Points on this clonotype: Its antigen specificity is not known. It has no much larger one-base neighbor in the sample; base qualities were not kept.

This clonotype originated in a human donor in good health. Sequencing was done on a sample of blood.

The CDR3 region has the sequence CASSLAGTDPYGYTF. The nucleotide sequence reads as follows: TGTGCCAGCAGCTTAGCCGGGACAGATCCCTATGGCTACACCTTC. The chain was built from TRBV7-9 and TRBJ1-2, with 7 bases aligning to TRBD1. CDR1 is given as SEHNR and CDR2 as FQNEAQ, both from the germline V gene (reference sequence). V trim: 0 bases; J trim: 4 bases; unmatched bases: 5. The CDR3 runs 15 amino acids, cysteine and phenylalanine included. Only CDR3 DNA remains: 45 bases, in frame from the first base.